The sequence of this TCR beta chain was determined in a study of shared clonotypes between healthy human individuals. Findings and limits, study-wide: The study found roughly 5.3% of naive CD4 clonotypes shared across several donors. As a rule, naive subsets had a larger estimated richness than memory subsets. Shared clonotypes across all four donors exceeded non-shared ones in generation probability. Few donors restricted represented genetic and exposure-history diversity.

This CDR3 region has 13 residues. Germline values: CDR1 SGHRS, CDR2 YFSETQ. V was trimmed by 3 bases and J by 4 bases, leaving 10 bases between them. As regards this clone: Its antigen is unknown.

Clones were sequenced by immunoSEQ multiplex PCR, and TCRdb holds only the in-frame ones, with some missing. The sample shows around 2.1 million clones, around 95% of them seen only once. This chain connects TRBV5-1 to TRBJ1-2; possible D gene TRBD1, 5 bases. This receptor was taken from a man in his late teens or twenties in good health. Sequenced input: naive CD4+ T cells sorted from blood. Subset denoted: CD45RA+ positively selected. The CDR3 region is CASSYEGIYGYTF. Written as DNA, the CDR3 is TGCGCCAGCAGCTACGAGGGGATCTATGGCTACACCTTC.